One sample yielded the 23 T cell receptor beta chains listed below, sequenced in a study of blood T cell repertoires in COVID-19. Data came from immunoSEQ multiplex PCR; TCRdb stores just in-frame clones and leaves some out. This sample has 150,000 or so clones; more than 60% occur once, and the top ten carry roughly 9%. The sample consisted of peripheral blood. The receptors shown here come from a woman aged 50 to 65 with active or convalescent COVID-19.

This clone appeared a few times. The chain uses TRBV7-9 and TRBJ1-1; 7 nucleotides line up with TRBD1. CDR1 is SEHNR and CDR2 is FQNEAQ in the germline V gene (reference sequence). This CDR3 contains 13 residues. The V and J ends lost 7 bases and 1 base, in that order; junction bases with no gene match: 3. The CDR3 bases are TGTGCCAGCACCGGACAGGCGAACACTGAAGCTTTCTTT. Translation gives CASTGQANTEAFF.

V and J are TRBV6-2 or TRBV6-3 and TRBJ2-3, with TRBD2 matching over 8 bases. CDR1 and CDR2 from the germline V gene are MNHEY and SVGEGT. The length of the CDR3 is 16 residues. After removal of 5 bases from V and 3 bases from J, the junction contained 10 bases not matched to a gene. The CDR3 here is CASSPLAGTATDTQYF. The CDR3 nucleotides read TGTGCCAGCAGTCCCTTAGCGGGAACAGCTACAGATACGCAGTATTTT.

The DNA of the CDR3 is TGTGCCAGCAGCTTATGGGACGCAGGGGAATCTGGGGCCAACGTCCTGACTTTC. Its protein product is CASSLWDAGESGANVLTF. The chain carries TRBV7-3 and TRBJ2-6; tentative D call: TRBD1 (6 bases). The CDR3 is made up of 18 amino acids. The germline V gene encodes CDR1 SGHTA and CDR2 FQGTGA. V was shortened by 2 bases and J by 1 base, with 15 bases between the two germline ends.

This sequence joins TRBV30 and TRBJ1-2, with 8 bases matching TRBD1. The CDR3 is 16 residues long. The V gene's germline CDR1 is GTSNPN and CDR2 SVGIG (reference sequence). Trimming at V came to 4 bases and at J to 5 bases, leaving 15 bases not matched to a gene. CDR3 sequence: CAWTPLSRGLGYGYTF. The CDR3 DNA sequence: TGTGCCTGGACCCCCCTCTCCAGGGGGCTGGGGTATGGCTACACCTTC.

This clone was seen more than once but under ten times. V and J are TRBV9 and TRBJ1-6; 7 positions match TRBD1. CDR3 size: 16 residues. From germline, CDR1 is SGDLS and CDR2 YYNGEE. J was trimmed by 2 bases and V by 4 bases; bases with no gene match: 6. In nucleotides, the CDR3 is TGTGCCAGCAGCCAACAGGGGAATGCCTATAATTCACCCCTCCACTTT. Its protein product is CASSQQGNAYNSPLHF.

V usage is TRBV4-2 and J usage is TRBJ1-4; 7 bases align to TRBD1. In germline, CDR1 is LGHNA, CDR2 YNFKEQ. The CDR3 consists of 16 residues. J gave up 1 base and V 3 bases, and 5 bases lay outside the gene matches. CDR3: CASSHAQGETNEKLFF. As DNA, the CDR3 is TGTGCCAGCAGCCACGCCCAGGGGGAAACTAATGAAAAACTGTTTTTT.

The chain combines TRBV6-6 with TRBJ1-1, with 9 bases lining up with TRBD1. V shed 5 bases and J 2 bases; nucleotides not matched to a gene: 12. In germline, CDR1 is MNHNY, CDR2 SVGAGI (reference sequence). This CDR3 is 17 amino acids long. For the CDR3, the DNA is TGTGCCAGCAGTCCTGCCGGGACAGGGTGGCGTAACACTGAAGCTTTCTTT. Its translation: CASSPAGTGWRNTEAFF.

CDR3 residues: CASTPGTANTGELFF. In DNA form, the CDR3 reads TGCGCCAGCACCCCCGGGACAGCGAACACCGGGGAGCTGTTTTTT. This rearrangement joins TRBV5-1 to TRBJ2-2; TRBD1 aligns across 7 bases. CDR3 size: 15 residues. Germline loops: CDR1 SGHRS, CDR2 YFSETQ. V shed 6 bases, J shed 0 bases, and the junction held 5 bases outside the gene matches.

About this clone: Distinct nucleotide sequences in the sample also encode this CDR3. The chain links TRBV2 to TRBJ2-5; 8 positions agree with TRBD1. This CDR3 has 13 residues. Trimming at V came to 6 bases and at J to 4 bases, leaving 4 bases not matched to a gene. Germline lookup yields CDR1 SNHLY and CDR2 FYNNEI. The CDR3 sequence: CASRPTGGETQYF. The DNA of the CDR3 is TGTGCCAGCAGGCCCACAGGGGGAGAGACCCAGTACTTC.

The chain combines TRBV30 with TRBJ2-7; D uncertain. The CDR3 sequence is 13 residues long. Trimming cost V 2 bases and J 8 bases, with 16 bases left between them. Germline V lookup: CDR1 GTSNPN, CDR2 SVGIG (reference sequence). The CDR3 nucleotides read TGTGCCTGGAGTTCAACTACCGGAGAAAAGCAGTACTTC. Its protein is CAWSSTTGEKQYF. Supplemented by reference TRBV30 and TRBJ2-7, the full variable domain reads SQTIHQWPATLVQPVGSPLSLECTVEGTSNPNLYWYRQAAGRGLQLLFYSVGIGQISSEVPQNLSASRPQDRQFILSSKKLLLSDSGFYLCAWSSTTGEKQYFGPGTRLTVT.

The CDR3, as DNA: TGTGCCAGTAGTACCCATAGACAAGCTGGAAACACCATATATTTT. This codes for CASSTHRQAGNTIYF. The chain employs TRBV19 and TRBJ1-3; D ambiguous. Trimming took 4 bases from V and 2 from J, leaving 12 bases between them. This CDR3 has 15 residues. CDR1 LNHDA and CDR2 SQIVND come from the germline V gene (reference sequence).

This chain joins TRBV21-1 and TRBJ1-1; the table gives TRBD1 as D, unverified against the DNA. TRBV21-1 is a recognized pseudogene. The CDR3 is 14 amino acids. The chain's CDR3 is CASSKPDEHPEAFF. In nucleotides, the CDR3 is TGTGCCAGCAGCAAACCAGATGAACACCCTGAAGCTTTCTTT.

The chain combines TRBV7-3 with TRBJ2-2; the match to TRBD1 covers 7 bases. The CDR3 covers 16 residues. Germline values: CDR1 SGHTA, CDR2 FQGTGA. The V gene end was trimmed by 1 base and the J gene end by 5 bases; junction bases not matched to a gene: 7. CDR3 loop: CASSLNRGGGTGELFF. The CDR3 DNA reads TGTGCCAGCAGCTTAAATCGAGGGGGCGGAACCGGGGAGCTGTTTTTT. Combining the CDR3 with reference TRBV7-3 and TRBJ2-2 gives the whole variable domain GAGVSQTPSNKVTEKGKYVELRCDPISGHTALYWYRQSLGQGPEFLIYFQGTGAADDSGLPNDRFFAVRPEGSVSTLKIQRTERGDSAVYLCASSLNRGGGTGELFFGEGSRLTVL.

This rearrangement joins TRBV7-2 to TRBJ1-2; the D gene is possibly TRBD1 (5 bases). This CDR3 region has 14 residues. CDR1 and CDR2 (germline): SGHTA, FQGNSA. V was clipped by 7 bases and J by 2 bases, with 14 bases between them. The CDR3 DNA follows: TGTGCCAGCACCCAGTCCGGGGGGAACTATGGCTACACCTTC. This encodes CASTQSGGNYGYTF. Variable domain in full (rest from reference TRBV7-2 and TRBJ1-2): GAGVSQSPSNKVTEKGKDVELRCDPISGHTALYWYRQSLGQGLEFLIYFQGNSAPDKSGLPSDRFSAERTGGSVSTLTIQRTQQEDSAVYLCASTQSGGNYGYTFGSGTRLTVV.

In this sample, this clone turned up once. The rearrangement uses TRBV9 and TRBJ2-3; 10 nucleotides line up with TRBD1. Unmatched junction bases numbered 12, after V lost 4 bases and J lost 4 bases. CDR1 and CDR2 (germline): SGDLS, YYNGEE. The CDR3 runs to 17 residues. The chain's CDR3 is CASSPRGRQGAADTQYF. For the CDR3, the DNA is TGTGCCAGCAGCCCCAGGGGTCGACAGGGGGCTGCAGATACGCAGTATTTT.

This clone was picked up a small number of times. The chain links TRBV19 to TRBJ1-2; no definite D call. Germline CDR1 and CDR2: LNHDA and SQIVND (reference sequence). This CDR3 is 14 amino acids long. Trimming removed 5 bases from V and 5 bases from J, with 15 bases in between. CDR3 DNA: TGTGCCAGTAGTCCCCAGTCGAAGAATTATGGCTACACCTTC. It codes for CASSPQSKNYGYTF.

This clone came up once. This chain links TRBV10-2 with TRBJ1-1, with D perhaps matching TRBD1 (5 bases). The CDR3 consists of 13 residues. CDR1 and CDR2 from the germline V gene are WSHSY and SAAADI. V dropped 11 bases and J dropped 2 bases, with 15 bases sitting between them. The CDR3 is CAPYRQPNTEAFF. In nucleotides, the CDR3 is TGCGCCCCATACCGACAGCCCAACACTGAAGCTTTCTTT.

The chain carries TRBV7-3 and TRBJ2-5; maybe TRBD2 (5 bases). Germline V gene data show CDR1 as SGHTA and CDR2 as FQGTGA. There are 13 residues in the CDR3. V lost 5 bases to trimming and J lost 7 bases, with 14 bases between them. CDR3 loop: CASSPKVEGTQYF. CDR3 coding DNA: TGTGCCAGCAGCCCAAAGGTTGAGGGGACCCAGTACTTC.

The sample holds a few counts of this clone. The chain joins TRBV29-1 to TRBJ1-2; D might be TRBD1 (5 bases). Trimming removed 5 bases at V and 8 bases at J, with 15 bases between. The CDR3 extends over 12 amino acids. The germline V gene has CDR1 SQVTM and CDR2 ANQGSEA. The DNA of the CDR3 is TGCAGCGTTTGGGGCAGGGTTGGGGGCTACACCTTC. This gives the protein CSVWGRVGGYTF. Together with reference TRBV29-1 and TRBJ1-2, the CDR3 gives the full variable domain: SAVISQKPSRDICQRGTSLTIQCQVDSQVTMMFWYRQQPGQSLTLIATANQGSEATYESGFVIDKFPISRPNLTFSTLTVSNMSPEDSSIYLCSVWGRVGGYTFGSGTRLTVV.

The rearrangement uses TRBV20-1 and TRBJ2-5; D is unclear. The CDR3 contains 11 residues. In germline, CDR1 is DFQATT, CDR2 SNEGSKA (reference sequence). The CDR3 sequence is CSALGQETQYF. The CDR3 DNA reads TGCAGCGCGCTCGGTCAAGAGACCCAGTACTTC.

The chain carries TRBV12-5 and TRBJ2-5; 9 nucleotides match TRBD1. Trimming removed 4 bases from V and 2 bases from J; junction bases left unmatched: 5. The CDR3 totals 15 residues. The germline V gene has CDR1 LGHNT and CDR2 FRNRAP. CDR3 DNA: TGTGCTAGTGGTTCCGGACAGGGGCTTCAAGAGACCCAGTACTTC. Protein: CASGSGQGLQETQYF.

This clone was counted only a few times. V is TRBV9 and J is TRBJ1-3; no clear D gene. The germline V and J ends were trimmed by 4 bases and 0 bases, with 11 bases remaining between them. This CDR3 has 15 amino acids. CDR1 and CDR2 from the germline V gene are SGDLS and YYNGEE. CDR3 nucleotide sequence: TGTGCCAGCAGCCTAATCGGAGACTCTGGAAACACCATATATTTT. This translates into CASSLIGDSGNTIYF.

Here the CDR3 DNA reads TGCGCCAGCAGCTTGGTCCCCCCACTAGCGGGAGCCCCAGATACGCAGTATTTT. As protein: CASSLVPPLAGAPDTQYF. The V and J genes are TRBV5-1 and TRBJ2-3; 11 bases are a match to TRBD2. Germline lookup yields CDR1 SGHRS and CDR2 YFSETQ. The junction had 10 bases not matched to a gene; V was cut back by 0 bases and J by 4 bases. The CDR3 loop spans 18 amino acids.